This T cell receptor (beta chain) was sequenced during a study of T-cell memory formation after mild COVID-19 (dated by TCRdb to the early 2020s). A note on the overall study: TCR sequence clusters from the two donors were largely donor specific. Longitudinal TCRalpha and TCRbeta repertoire sequencing tracked T-cell clones expanding and contracting after mild COVID-19 in a couple of donors. The cohort comprised two young, previously healthy adult volunteers, one female and one male.

General findings and caveats noted by the study authors: The study included only a couple of mild cases, and larger cohorts that include severe cases with pre-infection samples were judged to be necessary. Contracting CD4+ clones turned up mainly in the CM and EM memory subsets, whereas EMRA was where CD8+ clones were enriched. Some responding clones were found in pre-infection memory, which suggests that pre-existing cross-reactive memory T cells took part in the SARS-CoV-2 response. SARS-CoV-2 specificity of the second-wave clones peaking on day 37 was not confirmed. Clones that contracted from day 15 to 85 showed balanced CD4/CD8 phenotypes, whereas a second wave of clones that expanded from day 15 to 37 leaned towards CD4+.

At the junction V is shortened by 3 bases and J by 2 bases, with 5 bases in between. Via the germline V gene, CDR1 is MGHRA and CDR2 YSYEKL. From cysteine to phenylalanine, the CDR3 is 12 amino acids long. This entry keeps only the CDR3 DNA: 36 bases, framed from base 1. Note on this clonotype: Its antigen remains unidentified. No much larger clonotype is one base removed from it; base qualities were not supplied.

PBMCs were isolated by Ficoll-Paque density gradient centrifugation. The listed sequencing device is Illumina NovaSeq 6000. TCRalpha and TCRbeta cDNA libraries were constructed by 5'RACE with constant-segment primers, with sample barcodes and unique molecular identifiers being introduced. RNA was extracted from every sample with Trizol reagent. The libraries were amplified in two PCR steps, and the second step added a second sample barcode and Illumina TruSeq adapters. Libraries were sequenced on an Illumina NovaSeq with 2 x 150 bp paired-end reads. The original pipeline was this. The reads were demultiplexed and collapsed into UMI-guided consensus sequences using migec v1.2.7. Using mixcr v2.1.11, UMI consensuses were aligned to TRA and TRB V and J templates and then assembled into clonotypes. A clonotype was counted as expanded or contracted only if both edgeR and NoisET called the change significant, with noise models trained on biological replicates. For edgeR calls, the cutoffs were a false discovery rate-adjusted p below 0.01 and a log2 fold-change threshold of 1. As an exploratory analysis of dynamics, PCA with hierarchical clustering was applied to max-normalized trajectories of the 1000 most abundant clonotypes. Separately sequenced CD4+ and CD8+ repertoires were used to assign the CD4 or CD8 phenotype of responding clones. TCRdb passed the public sequencing reads through fastp at Q25 and MiXCR, retaining productive beta sequences. When rows share a CDR3 protein, they turn into one entry using the most common DNA and genes. TCRdb's processing, not the authors' own work, is the source of the V and J calls. The sample includes hundreds of thousands of distinct CDR3 sequences, with less than 25% observed a single time. Approximately 8.4% of the sample is held by the ten biggest clonotypes.

The clonotype originates from an adult woman who had mild COVID-19 (a few samples of this study predate the infection). The sample titles of this study are shuffled in the database, so cell type and time point are left out; the donor was told from shared clones. The chain employs TRBV4-1 and TRBJ2-7; no confident D gene assignment can be made. The specimen sequenced was PBMCs or a T cell subset sorted from them (not recorded which). The DNA sequence reads TGCGCCAGCAGCCACGATCCCTACGAGCAGTACTTC. This gives the protein CASSHDPYEQYF.